This TCR beta chain was obtained from a study of naive and memory T cell subsets. The study's findings and limits: This RNA-based method may be sensitive to activation-related transcript changes.

The SP2 primer and nested alpha and beta constant region primers amplified ligated cDNA in four rounds. MiXCR was run by TCRdb on the 5' RACE reads, yielding one entry per CDR3 protein. The table includes tens of thousands of distinct CDR3 sequences, roughly 7.5% detected once. The table lists this clonotype with many counts. What it binds is not known. The CDR3 sequence is 17 residues long. CDR1 and CDR2 from the germline V gene are MNHEY and SVGEGT. V trimming: 0 bases; J trimming: 5 bases; junction bases outside the gene matches: 12. The library had UMIs added by 3' ligation of an oligonucleotide to TCR cDNA. Whole-blood samples were 2 to 3 ml of peripheral blood from healthy adult volunteers. Input was about 1 to 1,100 ng of DNase-treated total RNA without cell sorting.

The chain employs TRBV6-2 or TRBV6-3 and TRBJ1-1; 7 bases map to TRBD1. The source of this sequence is a female donor in good health. Here the CDR3 reads CASSYSKTGSRGTEAFF. The CDR3 DNA reads TGTGCCAGCAGTTACTCGAAGACAGGGTCTAGGGGTACTGAAGCTTTCTTT.